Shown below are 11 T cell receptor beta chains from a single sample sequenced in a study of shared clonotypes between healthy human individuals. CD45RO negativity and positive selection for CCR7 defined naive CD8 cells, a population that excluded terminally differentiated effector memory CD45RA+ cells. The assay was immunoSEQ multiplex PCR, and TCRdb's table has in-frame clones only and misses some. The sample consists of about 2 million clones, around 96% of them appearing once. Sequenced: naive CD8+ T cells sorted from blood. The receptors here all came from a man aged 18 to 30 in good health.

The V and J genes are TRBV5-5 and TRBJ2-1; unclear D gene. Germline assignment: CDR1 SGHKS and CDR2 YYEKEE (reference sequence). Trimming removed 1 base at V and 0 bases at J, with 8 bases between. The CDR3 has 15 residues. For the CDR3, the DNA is TGTGCCAGCAGCTTGTTTGCCAGCTCCTACAATGAGCAGTTCTTC. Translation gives CASSLFASSYNEQFF.

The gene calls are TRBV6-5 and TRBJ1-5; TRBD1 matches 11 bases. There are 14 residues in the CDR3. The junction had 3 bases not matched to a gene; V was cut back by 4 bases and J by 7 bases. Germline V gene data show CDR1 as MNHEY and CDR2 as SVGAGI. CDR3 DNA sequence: TGTGCCAGCAGTTTCGGACAGGGGGCACAGCCCCAGCATTTT. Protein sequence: CASSFGQGAQPQHF.

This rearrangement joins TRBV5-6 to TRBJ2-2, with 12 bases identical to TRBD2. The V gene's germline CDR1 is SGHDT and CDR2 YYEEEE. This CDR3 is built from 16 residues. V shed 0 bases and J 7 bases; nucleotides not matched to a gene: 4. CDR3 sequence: CASSLELAGGNGELFF. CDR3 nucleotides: TGTGCCAGCAGCTTGGAACTAGCGGGAGGAAACGGGGAGCTGTTTTTT.

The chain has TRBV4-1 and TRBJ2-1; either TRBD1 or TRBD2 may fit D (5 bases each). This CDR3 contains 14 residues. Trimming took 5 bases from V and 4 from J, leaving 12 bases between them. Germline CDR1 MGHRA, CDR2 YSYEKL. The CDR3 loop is CASSARGGYNEQFF. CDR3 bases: TGCGCCAGCAGCGCTCGTGGGGGTTACAATGAGCAGTTCTTC.

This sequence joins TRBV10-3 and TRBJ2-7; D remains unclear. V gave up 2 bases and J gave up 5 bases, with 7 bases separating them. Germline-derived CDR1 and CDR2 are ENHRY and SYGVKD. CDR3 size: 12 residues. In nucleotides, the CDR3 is TGTGCCATCAGTGAGAATCACCACGAGCAGTACTTC. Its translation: CAISENHHEQYF.

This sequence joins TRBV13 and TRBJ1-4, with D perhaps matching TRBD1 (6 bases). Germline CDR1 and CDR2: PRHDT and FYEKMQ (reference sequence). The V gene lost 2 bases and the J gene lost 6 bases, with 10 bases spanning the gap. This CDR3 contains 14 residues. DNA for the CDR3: TGTGCCAGCAGCTTAATGGGGGGCGATGAAAAACTGTTTTTT. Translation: CASSLMGGDEKLFF. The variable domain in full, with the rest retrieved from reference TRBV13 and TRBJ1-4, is AAGVIQSPRHLIKEKRETATLKCYPIPRHDTVYWYQQGPGQDPQFLISFYEKMQSDKGSIPDRFSAQQFSDYHSELNMSSLELGDSALYFCASSLMGGDEKLFFGSGTQLSVL.

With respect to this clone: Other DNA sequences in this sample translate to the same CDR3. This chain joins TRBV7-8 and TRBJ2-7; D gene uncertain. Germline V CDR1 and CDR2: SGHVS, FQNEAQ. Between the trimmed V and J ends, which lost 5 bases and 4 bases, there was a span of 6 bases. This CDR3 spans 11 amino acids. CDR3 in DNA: TGTGCCAGCAGCCCTGCTTACGAGCAGTACTTC. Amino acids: CASSPAYEQYF.

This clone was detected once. CDR3 amino acids: CASSQVEAGDLTDTQYF. CDR3 nucleotides: TGTGCCAGCAGCCAAGTTGAGGCGGGGGACCTCACAGATACGCAGTATTTT. V and J are TRBV4-2 and TRBJ2-3; 7 positions agree with TRBD2. CDR1 LGHNA and CDR2 YNFKEQ come from the germline V gene. V lost 1 base, J lost 2 bases, and 9 bases stayed unmatched. The CDR3 sequence is 17 residues long.

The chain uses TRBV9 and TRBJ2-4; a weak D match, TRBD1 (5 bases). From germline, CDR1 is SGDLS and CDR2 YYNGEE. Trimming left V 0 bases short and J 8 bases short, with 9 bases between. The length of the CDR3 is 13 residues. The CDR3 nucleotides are TGTGCCAGCAGCGTAGGGCAGGGCGACATTCAGTACTTC. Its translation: CASSVGQGDIQYF.

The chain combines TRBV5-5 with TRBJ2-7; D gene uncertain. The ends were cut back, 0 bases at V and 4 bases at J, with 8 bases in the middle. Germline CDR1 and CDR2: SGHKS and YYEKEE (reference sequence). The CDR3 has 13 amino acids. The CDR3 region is CASSLVYWYEQYF. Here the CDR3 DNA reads TGTGCCAGCAGCTTGGTTTATTGGTACGAGCAGTACTTC.

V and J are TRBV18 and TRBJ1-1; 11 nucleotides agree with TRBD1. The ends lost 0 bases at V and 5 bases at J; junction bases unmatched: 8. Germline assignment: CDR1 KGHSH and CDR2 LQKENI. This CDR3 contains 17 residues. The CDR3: CASSPPGQGVVFTEAFF. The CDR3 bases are TGTGCCAGCTCACCACCGGGACAGGGGGTGGTATTTACTGAAGCTTTCTTT.